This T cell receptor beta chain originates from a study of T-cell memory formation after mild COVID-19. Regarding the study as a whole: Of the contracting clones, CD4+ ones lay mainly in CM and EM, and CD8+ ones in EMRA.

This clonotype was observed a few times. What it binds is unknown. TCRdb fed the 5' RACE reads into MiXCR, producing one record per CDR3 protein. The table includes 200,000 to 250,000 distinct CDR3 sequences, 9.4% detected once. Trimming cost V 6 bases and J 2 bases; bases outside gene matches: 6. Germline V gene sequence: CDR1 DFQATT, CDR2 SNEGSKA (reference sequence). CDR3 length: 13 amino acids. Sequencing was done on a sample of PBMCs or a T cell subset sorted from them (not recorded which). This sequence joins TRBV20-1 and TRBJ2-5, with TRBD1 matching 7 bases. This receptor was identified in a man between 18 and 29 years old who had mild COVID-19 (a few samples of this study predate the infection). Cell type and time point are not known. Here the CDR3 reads CSARRGQQETQYF. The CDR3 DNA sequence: TGCAGTGCCCGAAGGGGACAGCAAGAGACCCAGTACTTC.